This T cell receptor (beta chain) comes out of a study of T cell responses to AZD1222 COVID-19 vaccine. Regarding the study as a whole: Donor demographics were predominantly white British with a female majority; clonal diversity may be underestimated.

Germline loops: CDR1 SGDLS, CDR2 YYNGEE. There are 15 residues in the CDR3. Trimming cost V 0 bases and J 8 bases, with 14 bases left between them. Sequenced by immunoSEQ multiplex PCR; TCRdb stores in-frame clones only, minus some. In the table there are over 150,000 clones, around nine tenths of which are singletons. Notes on this clone: The target antigen is unknown.

Sequenced here: peripheral blood, sampled on day 0 of AZD1222 vaccination. This receptor was obtained from an adult in good health. The chain carries TRBV9 and TRBJ1-4; D possibly corresponds to TRBD1 (6 bases). The CDR3 spells CASSVEAGAGEKLFF. The CDR3 nucleotides read TGTGCCAGCAGCGTAGAGGCAGGGGCTGGGGAAAAACTGTTTTTT.